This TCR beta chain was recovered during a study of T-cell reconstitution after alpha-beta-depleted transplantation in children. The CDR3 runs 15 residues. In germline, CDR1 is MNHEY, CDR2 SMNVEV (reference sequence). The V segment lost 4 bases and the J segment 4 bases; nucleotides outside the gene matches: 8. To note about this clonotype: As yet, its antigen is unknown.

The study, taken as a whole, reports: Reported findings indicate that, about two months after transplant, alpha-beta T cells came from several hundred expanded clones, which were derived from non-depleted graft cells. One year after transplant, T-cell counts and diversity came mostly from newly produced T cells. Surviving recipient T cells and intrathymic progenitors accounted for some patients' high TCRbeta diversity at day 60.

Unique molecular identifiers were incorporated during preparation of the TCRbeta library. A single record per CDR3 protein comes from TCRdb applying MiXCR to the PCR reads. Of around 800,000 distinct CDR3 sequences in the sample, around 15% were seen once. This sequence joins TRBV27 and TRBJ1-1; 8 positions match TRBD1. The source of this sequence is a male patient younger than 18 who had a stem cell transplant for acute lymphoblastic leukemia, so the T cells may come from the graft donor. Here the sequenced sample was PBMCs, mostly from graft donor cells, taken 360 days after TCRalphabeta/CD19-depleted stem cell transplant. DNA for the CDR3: TGTGCCAGCAGTTCCCACAGGGGGTGGGTCACTGAAGCTTTCTTT. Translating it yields CASSSHRGWVTEAFF.